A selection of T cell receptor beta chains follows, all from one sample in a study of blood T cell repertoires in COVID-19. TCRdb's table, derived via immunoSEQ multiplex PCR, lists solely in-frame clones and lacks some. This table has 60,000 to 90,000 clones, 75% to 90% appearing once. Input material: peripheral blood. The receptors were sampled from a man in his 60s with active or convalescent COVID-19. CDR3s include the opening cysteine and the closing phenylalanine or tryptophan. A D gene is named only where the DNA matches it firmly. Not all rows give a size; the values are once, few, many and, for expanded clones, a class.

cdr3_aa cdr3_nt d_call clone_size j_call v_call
CASSLAGKVVNEKLFF TGCGCCAGCAGCTTGGCGGGGAAAGTAGTGAATGAAAAACTGTTTTTT . . TRBJ1-4 TRBV5-1
CASSPRGGYTF TGTGCCAGCAGCCCGCGAGGCGGCTACACCTTC . once TRBJ1-2 TRBV7-2
CASSLIQGATNEKLFF TGTGCCAGCAGCTTAATACAGGGAGCAACTAATGAAAAACTGTTTTTT . . TRBJ1-4 TRBV7-8
CASSWGTGAMNTEAFF TGTGCCAGCAGTTGGGGGACAGGGGCGATGAACACTGAAGCTTTCTTT TRBD1 few TRBJ1-1 TRBV6-2/TRBV6-3
CASSIARGSQPQHF TGTGCCAGTAGTATTGCCAGGGGGTCCCAGCCCCAGCATTTT TRBD1 . TRBJ1-5 TRBV19
CASVGTVYNEQFF TGTGCCAGCGTAGGGACAGTCTACAATGAGCAGTTCTTC TRBD1 . TRBJ2-1 TRBV6-5
CASRNQGVNTEAFF TGTGCCAGTAGAAATCAGGGGGTGAACACTGAAGCTTTCTTT TRBD1 . TRBJ1-1 TRBV19
CASRERNRDRVREQYF TGTGCCAGCAGAGAGCGTAACCGGGACAGGGTGCGTGAGCAGTACTTC TRBD1 . TRBJ2-7 TRBV27
CASSSRLAGDNEQFF TGTGCCAGCAGTAGTCGACTAGCGGGGGACAATGAGCAGTTCTTC TRBD2 . TRBJ2-1 TRBV6-4
CASSLVGGAGSSYEQYF TGTGCCAGCAGCTTGGTAGGAGGGGCGGGGAGCTCCTACGAGCAGTACTTC . . TRBJ2-7 TRBV5-4
CASSVDPSGVETQYF TGTGCCAGCAGCGTAGATCCTAGCGGGGTAGAGACCCAGTACTTC TRBD2 . TRBJ2-5 TRBV9
CATSRDSQGPETQYF TGTGCCACCAGCAGAGATTCACAGGGTCCGGAGACCCAGTACTTC . . TRBJ2-5 TRBV15
CASSIMDSGDSPLHF TGTGCCAGTAGTATCATGGACAGCGGGGATTCACCCCTCCACTTT . . TRBJ1-6 TRBV19
CASSSGLAGGNEQYF TGTGCCAGCAGTTCAGGACTAGCGGGGGGGAACGAGCAGTACTTC TRBD2 . TRBJ2-7 TRBV6-5
CASSFRENFYEQYF TGTGCCAGCTCCTTCCGGGAAAATTTTTACGAGCAGTACTTC . . TRBJ2-7 TRBV18
CASSLLEWANTEAFF TGTGCCAGCAGCTTGCTCGAGTGGGCGAACACTGAAGCTTTCTTT . few TRBJ1-1 TRBV7-9
CASSEGGVDTEAFF TGTGCCAGCAGTGAAGGGGGCGTGGACACTGAAGCTTTCTTT . . TRBJ1-1 TRBV6-1
CASSNRDNNSPLHF TGTGCCAGTAGTAACCGGGACAATAATTCACCCCTCCACTTT . few TRBJ1-6 TRBV19
CASSLEDNRGYTF TGTGCCAGCAGCTTAGAGGACAACAGGGGCTACACCTTC . . TRBJ1-2 TRBV7-9
CASSLERGGYYNEQFF TGTGCCAGCAGCTTGGAGCGGGGGGGCTATTACAATGAGCAGTTCTTC TRBD2 . TRBJ2-1 TRBV5-4
CASSQDSAETQYF TGTGCCAGCAGCCAAGATAGCGCGGAGACCCAGTACTTC . . TRBJ2-5 TRBV4-2
CASSQGPTILYGYTF TGTGCCAGCAGCCAAGGACCGACTATCCTCTATGGCTACACCTTC . . TRBJ1-2 TRBV3-1/TRBV3-2
CASSIGQGYEQYF TGTGCCAGTAGTATAGGACAGGGGTACGAGCAGTACTTC TRBD1 . TRBJ2-7 TRBV19
CASSYSLAGPDTQYF TGTGCCAGCAGTTACTCTTTAGCAGGGCCAGATACGCAGTATTTT . . TRBJ2-3 TRBV6-2/TRBV6-3
CASSPGVYNEQFF TGTGCCAGCAGCCCAGGGGTCTACAATGAGCAGTTCTTC . once TRBJ2-1 TRBV6-2/TRBV6-3
CASSHRYNEQFF TGTGCCAGCAGCCATCGGTACAATGAGCAGTTCTTC . few TRBJ2-1 TRBV3-1/TRBV3-2
CASSVQQGPAKPQHF TGTGCCAGCAGTGTCCAACAGGGCCCGGCGAAGCCCCAGCATTTT . . TRBJ1-5 TRBV2
CASGGQGSSPHTEAFF TGTGCCAGCGGAGGACAGGGATCCTCACCCCACACTGAAGCTTTCTTT TRBD1 . TRBJ1-1 TRBV7-9
CASSELTGGFNQPQHF TGTGCCAGCAGTGAGCTGACAGGGGGCTTCAATCAGCCCCAGCATTTT TRBD1 . TRBJ1-5 TRBV6-1
CASSGQGGNQPQHF TGTGCCAGTAGCGGACAGGGGGGCAATCAGCCCCAGCATTTT TRBD1 . TRBJ1-5 TRBV19
CASSYGPESSYEQYF TGTGCCAGCAGTTACGGGCCAGAGAGCTCCTACGAGCAGTACTTC . . TRBJ2-7 TRBV6-5
CASSQVLGFDRDWAYEQYF TGCGCCAGCAGCCAAGTACTAGGCTTCGACCGGGACTGGGCCTACGAGCAGTACTTC . . TRBJ2-7 TRBV4-1
CASSSNSNQPQHF TGTGCCAGCAGCTCCAATAGCAATCAGCCCCAGCATTTT . . TRBJ1-5 TRBV5-8
CASSYGAMGTEAFF TGTGCCAGCAGTTACGGGGCCATGGGAACTGAAGCTTTCTTT . . TRBJ1-1 TRBV6-2/TRBV6-3
CASSVGLATYEQYF TGTGCCAGCAGCGTAGGGCTCGCAACCTACGAGCAGTACTTC . . TRBJ2-7 TRBV9
CRPRDGYTF TGCAGACCCAGGGATGGCTACACCTTC . . TRBJ1-2 TRBV20-1
CAISDRRVLAYEQYF TGTGCCATCAGTGATCGTAGAGTCCTAGCCTACGAGCAGTACTTC . . TRBJ2-7 TRBV10-3
CASRGGGTLGDTQYF TGTGCCAGCAGAGGCGGGGGGACCTTGGGCGATACGCAGTATTTT TRBD2 . TRBJ2-3 TRBV6-5
CASSLEGSGGARETQYF TGTGCCAGCAGCTTGGAGGGTAGCGGGGGGGCCAGAGAGACCCAGTACTTC TRBD2 . TRBJ2-5 TRBV5-6
CASSVTGVYGYTF TGCGCCAGCAGCGTGACAGGGGTCTATGGCTACACCTTC TRBD1 few TRBJ1-2 TRBV5-1
CASSIAGGINTEAFF TGTGCCAGTAGTATTGCAGGGGGCATCAACACTGAAGCTTTCTTT TRBD1 . TRBJ1-1 TRBV19
CASHSQGASDTQYF TGCGCCAGCCACTCGCAGGGGGCTTCAGATACGCAGTATTTT TRBD1 . TRBJ2-3 TRBV5-1
CASSFGTGENIQYF TGTGCCAGCAGTTTCGGGACAGGGGAAAACATTCAGTACTTC TRBD1 . TRBJ2-4 TRBV27
CASSPGGLAGRETQYF TGCGCCAGCAGCCCGGGGGGACTAGCGGGCAGAGAGACCCAGTACTTC TRBD2 . TRBJ2-5 TRBV5-1
CASSSTGEGETQYF TGTGCCAGCAGCTCGACAGGGGAAGGGGAGACCCAGTACTTC TRBD1 . TRBJ2-5 TRBV28
CASEPGGGSKNIQYF TGTGCCAGCGAACCGGGCGGGGGATCCAAAAACATTCAGTACTTC TRBD2 . TRBJ2-4 TRBV19
CASSLLSTGGAPNTGELFF TGTGCCAGCAGCCTCCTGTCAACTGGGGGGGCACCGAACACCGGGGAGCTGTTTTTT . . TRBJ2-2 TRBV14
CASSLALSSYNEQFF TGTGCCAGCAGCTTGGCCCTAAGCTCCTACAATGAGCAGTTCTTC . . TRBJ2-1 TRBV5-8
CASSPKGGTEAFF TGTGCCAGCTCACCAAAAGGGGGCACTGAAGCTTTCTTT . . TRBJ1-1 TRBV18
CSASLGGGSTGELFF TGCAGTGCTAGTCTGGGCGGGGGGTCCACCGGGGAGCTGTTTTTT TRBD2 once TRBJ2-2 TRBV20-1
CASSFSYGYTF TGTGCCAGCAGTTTCTCCTATGGCTACACCTTC . . TRBJ1-2 TRBV12-3/TRBV12-4
CASSRTGAYEQYF TGTGCCAGCAGCCGTACAGGGGCCTACGAGCAGTACTTC TRBD1 . TRBJ2-7 TRBV7-2
CASSDQGQANNSPLHF TGTGCCAGCAGTGATCAGGGGCAGGCAAATAATTCACCCCTCCACTTT . . TRBJ1-6 TRBV2
CASSPHDGYNEQFF TGTGCCAGCAGCCCCCATGACGGGTACAATGAGCAGTTCTTC . . TRBJ2-1 TRBV9